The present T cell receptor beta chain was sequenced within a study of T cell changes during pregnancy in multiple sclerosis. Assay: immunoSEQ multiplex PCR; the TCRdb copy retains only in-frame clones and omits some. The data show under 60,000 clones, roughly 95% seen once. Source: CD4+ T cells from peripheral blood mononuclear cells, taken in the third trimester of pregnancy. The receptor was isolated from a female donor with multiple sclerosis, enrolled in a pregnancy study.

The CDR3 region is CASSVVTEMNTEAFF. The CDR3 DNA is TGTGCCAGCAGCGTAGTAACGGAGATGAACACTGAAGCTTTCTTT. V and J are TRBV9 and TRBJ1-1, with no clear D. V lost 0 bases and J 0 bases, leaving 9 bases between the germline ends. The CDR3 spans 15 residues. Looked up from germline, CDR1 is SGDLS and CDR2 is YYNGEE. The variable domain in full, completed from reference TRBV9 and TRBJ1-1, reads DSGVTQTPKHLITATGQRVTLRCSPRSGDLSVYWYQQSLDQGLQFLIQYYNGEERAKGNILERFSAQQFPDLHSELNLSSLELGDSALYFCASSVVTEMNTEAFFGQGTRLTVV.